Listed here are 13 T cell receptor beta chains from one sample, sequenced in a study of cytomegalovirus exposure and HLA in healthy donors. The PCR employed 60 Vbeta primers together with 13 Jbeta primers. Only in-frame clones appear in the TCRdb table, and some are missing; sequencing was by immunoSEQ multiplex PCR. This sample yields about 160,000 clones, of which 80% are seen a single time; roughly 4.7% belongs to the top ten. The sequenced material came from PBMCs. The source is a man aged 25-45 years in good health and CMV-seronegative.

This clone has more than one count but fewer than ten. V and J are TRBV19 and TRBJ1-1; TRBD1 aligns across 7 bases. The CDR3 length is 13 residues. From germline, CDR1 is LNHDA and CDR2 SQIVND (reference sequence). V dropped 5 bases and J dropped 6; count of bases not matched to a gene: 6. CDR3 in amino acids: CASSGTAKSEAFF. The CDR3 bases are TGTGCCAGTAGTGGGACAGCTAAGTCTGAAGCTTTCTTT.

The J gene is TRBJ2-5, the V gene TRBV7-7, with 7 bases matching TRBD2. The CDR3 covers 15 residues. The V gene's germline CDR1 is SSHAT and CDR2 FNYEAQ (reference sequence). The J segment lost 2 bases and the V segment lost 5 bases, leaving 8 bases of the junction unmatched. CDR3 protein: CASSAVGLVQETQYF. The CDR3 DNA reads TGTGCCAGCAGCGCCGTTGGACTAGTTCAAGAGACCCAGTACTTC.

This clone was found a few times. The genes are TRBV5-6 and TRBJ1-1; no clear D. The V gene lost 3 bases and the J gene lost 8 bases, with 17 bases spanning the gap. CDR1 and CDR2 from the germline V gene are SGHDT and YYEEEE. The CDR3 consists of 14 residues. CDR3 in amino acids: CASSYLGRLTEAFF. CDR3 sequence (DNA): TGTGCCAGCAGCTACCTCGGGAGGCTTACGGAAGCTTTCTTT.

This chain connects TRBV18 to TRBJ1-1; D might be TRBD1 (5 bases). CDR3 length: 15 residues. The germline CDR1 and CDR2 sequences are KGHSH and LQKENI. Trimming pared 4 bases from V and 1 base from J, leaving 13 bases between. The CDR3 bases are TGTGCCAGCTCACAGAGTACAGGTGAGAACACTGAAGCTTTCTTT. Residues: CASSQSTGENTEAFF.

The chain carries TRBV14 and TRBJ2-7, with D perhaps TRBD2 (6 bases). The CDR3 totals 13 residues. The V end lost 0 bases, the J end lost 6 bases, and 9 bases lay between the germline ends. CDR1 and CDR2 (germline): SGHDN, FVKESK. The CDR3 loop is CASSQDRRGEQYF. CDR3 bases: TGTGCCAGCAGCCAAGATAGGAGGGGCGAGCAGTACTTC. Supplemented by reference TRBV14 and TRBJ2-7, the full variable domain reads EAGVTQFPSHSVIEKGQTVTLRCDPISGHDNLYWYRRVMGKEIKFLLHFVKESKQDESGMPNNRFLAERTGGTYSTLKVQPAELEDSGVYFCASSQDRRGEQYFGPGTRLTVT.

The chain carries TRBV7-9 and TRBJ2-5; 10 nucleotides match TRBD1. Germline trimming cut 5 bases from V and 5 bases from J; bases unmatched to any gene: 11. The CDR3 runs to 16 residues. In germline, CDR1 is SEHNR, CDR2 FQNEAQ (reference sequence). Written as DNA, the CDR3 is TGTGCCAGCAGCCCCAAGGACAGGGGGATAGTGGAGACCCAGTACTTC. Residues: CASSPKDRGIVETQYF. The full variable domain, completed using reference TRBV7-9 and TRBJ2-5, is DTGVSQNPRHKITKRGQNVTFRCDPISEHNRLYWYRQTLGQGPEFLTYFQNEAQLEKSRLLSDRFSAERPKGSFSTLEIQRTEQGDSAMYLCASSPKDRGIVETQYFGPGTRLLVL.

The rearrangement joins TRBV7-9 to TRBJ2-5; 12 positions match TRBD2. The junction had 5 bases not matched to a gene; V was cut back by 4 bases and J by 8 bases. The CDR3 contains 14 residues. Germline CDR1 reads SEHNR; CDR2 reads FQNEAQ (reference sequence). CDR3 nucleotides: TGTGCCAGCAGCTCCCGACTAGCGGGGGAAACCCAGTACTTC. This translates into CASSSRLAGETQYF.

Here the CDR3 reads CASRLLGNTGELFF. DNA of the CDR3: TGTGCCAGCAGGTTACTCGGGAACACCGGGGAGCTGTTTTTT. The chain has TRBV7-3 and TRBJ2-2; D is undetermined. Germline V CDR1 and CDR2: SGHTA, FQGTGA. This CDR3 has 14 amino acids. V shed 6 bases and J shed 1 base, with 9 bases lying between them.

The chain joins TRBV6-1 to TRBJ1-2; the match to TRBD1 covers 8 bases. The CDR3 has 14 residues. The J segment lost 6 bases and the V segment lost 5 bases, leaving 8 bases of the junction unmatched. CDR1 is MNHNS and CDR2 is SASEGT in the germline V gene. CDR3 DNA sequence: TGTGCCAGCAGTCGACAGGGGTATACCGATGGCTACACCTTC. Amino acid sequence: CASSRQGYTDGYTF.

Turning to this clone: The same CDR3 can be traced to other DNA sequences in this sample. The V call is TRBV15, the J call TRBJ2-2; D gene unclear. Trimming removed 5 bases at V and 5 bases at J, with 6 bases between. Looked up from germline, CDR1 is LNHNV and CDR2 is YYDKDF (reference sequence). The CDR3 is 12 amino acids. CDR3 sequence: CATSGPTGELFF. CDR3 nucleotide sequence: TGTGCCACCAGCGGCCCAACCGGGGAGCTGTTTTTT.

The rearrangement joins TRBV6-5 to TRBJ2-5, with D tentatively TRBD1 (6 bases). The CDR3 sequence is 15 residues long. Trimming took 8 bases from V and 1 from J, leaving 17 bases between them. Germline loops: CDR1 MNHEY, CDR2 SVGAGI. Here the CDR3 DNA reads TGTGCCAGCCGACGGACGGGACAAGCCCAAGAGACCCAGTACTTC. It encodes CASRRTGQAQETQYF.

The chain links TRBV9 to TRBJ2-2; 12 bases are shared with TRBD2. With V trimmed by 4 bases and J by 6 bases, 4 bases remained unmatched. Per the germline V gene, CDR1 is SGDLS and CDR2 is YYNGEE. The CDR3 contains 15 residues. The CDR3 here is CASSTRLAGAGELFF. CDR3 nucleotide sequence: TGTGCCAGCAGCACCCGACTAGCGGGAGCCGGGGAGCTGTTTTTT.

This clone was counted only a few times. This rearrangement joins TRBV7-7 to TRBJ1-1; D ambiguous. Germline V gene data show CDR1 as SSHAT and CDR2 as FNYEAQ (reference sequence). This CDR3 comprises 13 residues. Trimming removed 1 base from V and 4 bases from J, with 7 bases in between. The CDR3 DNA is TGTGCCAGCAGCTTAGTTCGAGGCACTGAAGCTTTCTTT. Protein sequence: CASSLVRGTEAFF.